The source of this T cell receptor beta chain is a study of cytomegalovirus exposure and HLA in healthy donors (dated by TCRdb to the late 2010s). Study-wide context: According to a later analysis, one platform produced both the roughly 130 validation repertoires and the 730 or so repertoires of the first cohort. The study was designed to test whether signatures of past pathogen exposure could be identified by cataloging public T cell receptors. In addition to the first cohort of approximately 670 subjects, a separate validation cohort of 120 different subjects was used. To predict cytomegalovirus infection status, the study combined high-throughput TCR immunosequencing, statistical association of individual TCRs with disease status, and machine learning.

Separate from the approximately 670-subject first cohort, the validation cohort of around 130 subjects was the group to which the donors belonged. Reading the germline V gene gives CDR1 MDHEN and CDR2 SYDVKM. Trimming removed 2 bases from V and 6 bases from J, leaving 14 bases between the germline ends. The CDR3 sequence holds 15 residues, the cysteine and phenylalanine included. The CDR3 DNA has 45 bases and is translated from base 1. Libraries were prepared through the immunoSEQ multiplex PCR assay. For the original study's pipeline: To diagnose cytomegalovirus status from the catalog of TCR beta chain sequences, a statistical classification framework was built. The source is immuneACCESS, and TCRdb retained only in-frame sequences with V and J called. Part of the clones is not carried over; for the studies checked, unresolved V genes explain less than half of this, and the remainder is unexplained. Clone size and the V and J calls come from that table; the DNA yielded D and trimming. A total of more than 200,000 clones appear in this sample, roughly 88% of them only once. Roughly 3% of the sample rests with the top ten.

This clone was seen a single time. The antigen this receptor binds is unknown. The sample holds no much larger clone one base away, and base qualities are not on file. The research as a whole found: The authors suggested that the approach could potentially be generalized to other disease states and immunological phenotypes. A later analysis found that TCRs clustered in the first cohort also tended to co-occur in the approximately 120 validation repertoires, with 90% to 95% of cluster scores above 0. Most TCR sequences were seen in very few donors, while some public TCRs were found in many individuals. In vitro tests confirmed that a few of the cytomegalovirus-associated TCR beta chains recognize cytomegalovirus antigens. The study gave a list of some 150 TCR beta chains associated with cytomegalovirus. All 120 or so repertoires were used to score co-occurrence in the validation cohort in a later analysis, because that analysis had no HLA typing for the cohort. The classifier was reported to diagnose cytomegalovirus status with high specificity and sensitivity in both the original cohort and the validation cohort.

The TCR sequence derives from a woman aged 25-40 years in good health and CMV-seronegative. The sample comprised PBMCs. The chain employs TRBV28 and TRBJ1-5, with the D gene call left open. The nucleotide sequence reads as follows: TGTGCCAGCAGTTTAAGGTCGGGATTCAGTCAGCCCCAGCATTTT. It specifies CASSLRSGFSQPQHF.